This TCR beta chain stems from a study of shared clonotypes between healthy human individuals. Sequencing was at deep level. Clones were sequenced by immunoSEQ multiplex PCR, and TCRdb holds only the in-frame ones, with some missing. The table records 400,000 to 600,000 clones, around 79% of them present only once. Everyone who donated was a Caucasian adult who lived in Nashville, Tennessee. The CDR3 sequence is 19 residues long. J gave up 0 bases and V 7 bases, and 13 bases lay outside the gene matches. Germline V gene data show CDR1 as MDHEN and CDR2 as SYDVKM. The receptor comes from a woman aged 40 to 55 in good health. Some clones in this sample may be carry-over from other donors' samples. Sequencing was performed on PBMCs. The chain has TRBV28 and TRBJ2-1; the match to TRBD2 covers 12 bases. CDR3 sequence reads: CASKGSSGRAKGSYNEQFF. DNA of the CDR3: TGTGCCAGCAAAGGTTCTAGCGGGAGGGCCAAGGGCTCCTACAATGAGCAGTTCTTC. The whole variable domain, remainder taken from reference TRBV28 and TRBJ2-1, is DVKVTQSSRYLVKRTGEKVFLECVQDMDHENMFWYRQDPGLGLRLIYFSYDVKMKEKGDIPEGYSVSREKKERFSLILESASTNQTSMYLCASKGSSGRAKGSYNEQFFGPGTRLTVL.